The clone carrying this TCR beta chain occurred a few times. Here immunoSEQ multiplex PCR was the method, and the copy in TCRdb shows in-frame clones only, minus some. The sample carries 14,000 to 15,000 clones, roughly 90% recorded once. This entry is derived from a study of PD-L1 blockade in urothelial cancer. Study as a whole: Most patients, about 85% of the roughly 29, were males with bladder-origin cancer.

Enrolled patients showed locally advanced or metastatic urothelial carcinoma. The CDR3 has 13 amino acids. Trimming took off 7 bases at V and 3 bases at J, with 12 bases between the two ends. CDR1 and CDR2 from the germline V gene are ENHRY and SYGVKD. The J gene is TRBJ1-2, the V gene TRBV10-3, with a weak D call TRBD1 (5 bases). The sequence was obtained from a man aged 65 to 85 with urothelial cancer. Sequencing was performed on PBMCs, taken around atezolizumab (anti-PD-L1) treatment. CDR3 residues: CAITGNLYYGYTF. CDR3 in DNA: TGTGCCATCACAGGGAACCTCTACTATGGCTACACCTTC.